The rows below give T cell receptor beta chains drawn from one sample of a study of human T cells and chemical hapten exposure. Via MiXCR, TCRdb re-called the RACE reads, giving one row per CDR3 protein. The data show roughly 120,000 distinct CDR3 sequences, 8.5% to 9.5% seen once. Material for sequencing was whole blood. These receptors were collected from a male donor in good health. Some clones in this sample may be carry-over from other donors' samples. CDR3s include the opening cysteine and the closing phenylalanine or tryptophan. A D gene is named only where the DNA matches it firmly. Only part of the rows carry a size: once, few, many, or a class if the clone is expanded.

j_call clone_size v_call d_call cdr3_nt cdr3_aa
TRBJ2-3 few TRBV24-1 NA TGTGCCACCAGTGACCCTACAGATACGCAGTATTTT CATSDPTDTQYF
TRBJ1-5 NA TRBV19 NA TGTGCCAGTACCACAGGGACAACTAATCAGCCCCAGCATTTT CASTTGTTNQPQHF
TRBJ2-2 many TRBV6-2/TRBV6-3 TRBD1 TGTGCCAGCAGTTTCAACCGAGACAGGGGCATCGGGGAGCTGTTTTTT CASSFNRDRGIGELFF
TRBJ2-1 NA TRBV2 TRBD2 TGTGCCAGCACCCTACAGGGCGGGGGGTTCAATGAGCAGTTCTTC CASTLQGGGFNEQFF
TRBJ2-5 NA TRBV3-1 NA TGTGCCAGCAGCCAAGAACGCGAGACCCAGTACTTC CASSQERETQYF
TRBJ2-1 NA TRBV11-3 NA TGTGCCAGCAGCTTAGGGGGGGGGGCCTCCTACAATGAGCAGTTCTTC CASSLGGGASYNEQFF
TRBJ2-1 few TRBV20-1 NA TGCAGTGCAGCTCTAGGAATGGATGAGCAGTTCTTC CSAALGMDEQFF
TRBJ1-1 few TRBV7-2 NA TGTGCCAGCAGCTCCGGTGAAGCTTTCTTT CASSSGEAFF
TRBJ1-5 few TRBV7-2 NA TGTGCCAGCAGCTTAGGGGCCGCCGTAAATCAGCCCCAGCATTTT CASSLGAAVNQPQHF
TRBJ2-1 many TRBV14 NA TGTGCCAGCAGCCATCTCAACAGGGCCGCCTACAATGAGCAGTTCTTC CASSHLNRAAYNEQFF
TRBJ2-3 NA TRBV4-2 TRBD2 TGTGCCAGCAGCCAACAGGGACTAGCGGGAGTAGATACGCAGTATTTT CASSQQGLAGVDTQYF
TRBJ1-5 NA TRBV7-2 NA TGTGCCAGCAGCTTTGGTTTGAGGGAGGATCAGCCCCAGCATTTT CASSFGLREDQPQHF
TRBJ2-2 few TRBV24-1 NA TGTGCCACCAGTACAGGGTTGACCGGGGAGCTGTTTTTT CATSTGLTGELFF
TRBJ2-1 many TRBV10-3 NA TGTGCCATCAGTGAGTCCCGACTAGGTTCAGCTGAGCAGTTCTTC CAISESRLGSAEQFF
TRBJ2-2 few TRBV10-2 NA TGCGCCAGCACGGATGAAACCGGGGAGCTGTTTTTT CASTDETGELFF